Described below is a single T cell receptor (beta chain) sequence and its context. What it binds is unknown. CD8 cells regarded as naive lacked CD45RO, were positively chosen for CCR7, and omitted terminally differentiated effector memory CD45RA+ cells. The assay was immunoSEQ multiplex PCR, and TCRdb's table has in-frame clones only and misses some. The table records more than 550,000 clones, under 95% of them present only once. The entry originates in a study of shared clonotypes between healthy human individuals. Overall study findings and caveats: Compared with memory subsets, naive subsets generally had larger estimated richness.

This CDR3 spans 24 amino acids. The V segment lost 1 base and the J segment 2 bases; nucleotides outside the gene matches: 29. The germline CDR1 and CDR2 sequences are SQVTM and ANQGSEA. The sequence came from a man aged 25-40 years in good health. The rearrangement uses TRBV29-1 and TRBJ2-3; 11 bases are shared with TRBD2. Sequencing was performed on naive CD8+ T cells sorted from blood. The CDR3 here is CSVEAVWGAGFGTSGASITDTQYF. CDR3 sequence (DNA): TGCAGCGTTGAAGCGGTGTGGGGTGCAGGCTTCGGGACTAGCGGAGCCAGCATCACAGATACGCAGTATTTT.